This T cell receptor beta chain is drawn from a study of T cell repertoires in aging, cancer and after chemotherapy. Turning to the study itself: Patients with glioblastoma brain tumors were sampled before and after temozolomide-based therapy. The study's findings and limits: Healthy donors lost TCR diversity with age mainly through richness, cancer patients through richness and evenness.

TCR beta rearrangements were amplified from peripheral blood genomic DNA. The CDR3 covers 17 residues. Unmatched junction bases numbered 6, after V lost 6 bases and J lost 0 bases. A mixed TRB-A/B primer pool amplified rearranged TRB by multiplex touch-down PCR. MiXCR, run by TCRdb on the multiplex PCR reads, gives a single entry per CDR3 protein. The table shows about 4,300 distinct CDR3 sequences, with roughly two fifths occurring only once. About this clonotype itself: The target antigen is unknown.

This clonotype was obtained from a human donor with a solid tumor. V is TRBV12-3 or TRBV12-4 and J is TRBJ2-2; 11 bases match TRBD2. Input material: blood. CDR3 sequence: CASRGLAGGTNTGELFF. Written as DNA, the CDR3 is TGTGCCAGCAGGGGGCTAGCGGGGGGTACGAACACCGGGGAGCTGTTTTTT.